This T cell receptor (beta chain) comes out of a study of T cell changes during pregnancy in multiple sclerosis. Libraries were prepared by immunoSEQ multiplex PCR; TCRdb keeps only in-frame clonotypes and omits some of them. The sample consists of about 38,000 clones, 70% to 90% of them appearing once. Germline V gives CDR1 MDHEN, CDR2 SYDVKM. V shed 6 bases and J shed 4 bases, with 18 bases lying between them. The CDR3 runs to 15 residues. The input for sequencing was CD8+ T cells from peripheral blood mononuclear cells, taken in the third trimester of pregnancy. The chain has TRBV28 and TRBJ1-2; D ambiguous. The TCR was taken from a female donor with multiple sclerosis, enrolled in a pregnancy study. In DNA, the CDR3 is TGTGCCAGCAGCACCATGTTAGAGACGGGCTATGGCTACACCTTC. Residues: CASSTMLETGYGYTF.